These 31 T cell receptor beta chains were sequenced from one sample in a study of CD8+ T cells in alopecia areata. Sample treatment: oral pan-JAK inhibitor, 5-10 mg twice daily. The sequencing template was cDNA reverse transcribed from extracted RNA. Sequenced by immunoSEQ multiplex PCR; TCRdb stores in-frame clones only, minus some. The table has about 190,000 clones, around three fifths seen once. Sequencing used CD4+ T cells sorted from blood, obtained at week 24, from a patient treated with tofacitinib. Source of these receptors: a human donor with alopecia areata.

This CDR3 reads CSARENPVPNEKLFF. The CDR3 DNA sequence: TGCAGCGCCAGGGAAAACCCTGTCCCGAATGAAAAACTGTTTTTT. The V gene is TRBV29-1, the J gene TRBJ1-4; weak D call: TRBD1 (5 bases). Germline CDR1 SQVTM, CDR2 ANQGSEA. This CDR3 comprises 15 residues. Trimming pared 7 bases from V and 5 bases from J, leaving 20 bases between.

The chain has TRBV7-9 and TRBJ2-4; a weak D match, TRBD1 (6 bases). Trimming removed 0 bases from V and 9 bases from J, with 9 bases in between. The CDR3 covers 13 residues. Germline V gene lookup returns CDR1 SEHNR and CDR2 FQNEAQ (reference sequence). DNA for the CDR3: TGTGCCAGCAGCTTAGCACAGGGAAGCATTCAGTACTTC. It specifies CASSLAQGSIQYF.

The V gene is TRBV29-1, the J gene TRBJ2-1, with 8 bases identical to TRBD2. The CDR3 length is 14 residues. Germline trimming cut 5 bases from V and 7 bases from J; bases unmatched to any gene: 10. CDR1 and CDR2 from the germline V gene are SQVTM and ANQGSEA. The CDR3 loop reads CSVLGRGAWNEQFF. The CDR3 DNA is TGCAGCGTTCTCGGGCGGGGGGCCTGGAATGAGCAGTTCTTC.

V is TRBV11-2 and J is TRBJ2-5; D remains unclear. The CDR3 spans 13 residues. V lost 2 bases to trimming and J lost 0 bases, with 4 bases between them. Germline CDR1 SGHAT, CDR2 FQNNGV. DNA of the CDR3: TGTGCCAGCAGCTTATCGGACCAAGAGACCCAGTACTTC. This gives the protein CASSLSDQETQYF.

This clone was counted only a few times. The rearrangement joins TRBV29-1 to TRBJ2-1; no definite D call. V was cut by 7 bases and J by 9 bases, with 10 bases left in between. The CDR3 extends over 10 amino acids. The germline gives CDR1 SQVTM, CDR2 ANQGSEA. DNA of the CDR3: TGCAGCGCCCAACGCCTTGAGCAGTTCTTC. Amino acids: CSAQRLEQFF.

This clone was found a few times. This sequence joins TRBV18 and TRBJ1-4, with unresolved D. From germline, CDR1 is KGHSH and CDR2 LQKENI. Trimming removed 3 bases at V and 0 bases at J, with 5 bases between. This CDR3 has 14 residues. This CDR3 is CASSPRPTNEKLFF. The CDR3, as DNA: TGTGCCAGCTCACCTAGGCCAACTAATGAAAAACTGTTTTTT.

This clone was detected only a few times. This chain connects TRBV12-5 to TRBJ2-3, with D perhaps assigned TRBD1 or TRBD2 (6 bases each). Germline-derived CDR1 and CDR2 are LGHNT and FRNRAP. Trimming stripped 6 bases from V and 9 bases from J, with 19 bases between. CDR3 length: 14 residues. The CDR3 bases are TGTGCTAGTGGACTCGGCCCCTGGGGGGCCACGCAGTATTTT. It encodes CASGLGPWGATQYF.

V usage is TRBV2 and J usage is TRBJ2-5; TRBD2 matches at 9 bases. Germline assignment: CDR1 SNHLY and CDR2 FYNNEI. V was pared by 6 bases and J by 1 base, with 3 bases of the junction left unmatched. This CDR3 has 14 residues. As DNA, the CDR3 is TGTGCCAGCAGGGAGCGGGGGGTCCAAGAGACCCAGTACTTC. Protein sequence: CASRERGVQETQYF.

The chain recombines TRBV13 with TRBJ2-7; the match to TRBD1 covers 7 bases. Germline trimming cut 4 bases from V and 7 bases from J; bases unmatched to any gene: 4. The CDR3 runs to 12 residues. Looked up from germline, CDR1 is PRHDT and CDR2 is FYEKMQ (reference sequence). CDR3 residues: CASSWNRGEQYF. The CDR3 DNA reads TGTGCCAGCAGCTGGAACAGGGGAGAGCAGTACTTC.

The CDR3 reads CAWSRAGSTEAFF. The CDR3 bases are TGTGCCTGGAGCCGGGCAGGGAGCACTGAAGCTTTCTTT. This chain connects TRBV30 to TRBJ1-1, with D perhaps TRBD1 (5 bases). The ends were cut back, 3 bases at V and 4 bases at J, with 12 bases in the middle. The CDR3 contains 13 residues. CDR1 GTSNPN and CDR2 SVGIG come from the germline V gene (reference sequence).

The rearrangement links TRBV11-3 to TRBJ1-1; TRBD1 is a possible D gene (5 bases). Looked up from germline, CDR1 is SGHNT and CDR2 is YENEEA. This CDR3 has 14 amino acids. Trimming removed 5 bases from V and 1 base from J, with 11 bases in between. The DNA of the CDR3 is TGTGCCAGCAGCACAGGCCCAGAGAACACTGAAGCTTTCTTT. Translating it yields CASSTGPENTEAFF.

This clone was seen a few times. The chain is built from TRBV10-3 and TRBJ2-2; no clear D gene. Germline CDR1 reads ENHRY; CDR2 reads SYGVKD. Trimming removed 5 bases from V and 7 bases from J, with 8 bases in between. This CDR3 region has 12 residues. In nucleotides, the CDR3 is TGTGCCATCAGTCCCCCACACGGGGAGCTGTTTTTT. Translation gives CAISPPHGELFF.

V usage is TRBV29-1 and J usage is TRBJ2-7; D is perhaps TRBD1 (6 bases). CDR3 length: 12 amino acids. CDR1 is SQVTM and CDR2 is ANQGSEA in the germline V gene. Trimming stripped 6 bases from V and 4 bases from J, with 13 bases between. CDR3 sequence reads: CSVSGTQYEQYF. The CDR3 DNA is TGCAGCGTGTCCGGGACACAATACGAGCAGTACTTC.

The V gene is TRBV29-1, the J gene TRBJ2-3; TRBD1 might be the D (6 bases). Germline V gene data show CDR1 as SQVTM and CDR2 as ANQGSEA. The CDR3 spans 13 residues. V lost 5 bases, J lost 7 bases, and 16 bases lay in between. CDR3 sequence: CSVPGDGIHTQYF. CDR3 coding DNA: TGCAGCGTTCCAGGGGACGGGATCCATACGCAGTATTTT.

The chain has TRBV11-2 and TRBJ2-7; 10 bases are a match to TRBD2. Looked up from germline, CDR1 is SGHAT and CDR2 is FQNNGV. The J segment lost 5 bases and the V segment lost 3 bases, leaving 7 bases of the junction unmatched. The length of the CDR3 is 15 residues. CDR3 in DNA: TGTGCCAGCAGCTTCCTAGCGGGGGTCGTCCACGAGCAGTACTTC. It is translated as CASSFLAGVVHEQYF.

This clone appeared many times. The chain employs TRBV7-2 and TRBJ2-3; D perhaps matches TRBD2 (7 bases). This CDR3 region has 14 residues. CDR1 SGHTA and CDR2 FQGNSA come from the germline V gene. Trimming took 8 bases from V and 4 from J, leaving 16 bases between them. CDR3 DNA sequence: TGTGCCAGCGACTTAGGGGGAGGGGCAGATACGCAGTATTTT. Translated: CASDLGGGADTQYF.

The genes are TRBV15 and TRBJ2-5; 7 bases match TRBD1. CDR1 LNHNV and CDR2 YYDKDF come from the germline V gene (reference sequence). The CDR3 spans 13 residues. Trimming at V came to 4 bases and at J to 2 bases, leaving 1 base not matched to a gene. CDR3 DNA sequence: TGTGCCACCAGCAAGGGACAGCAAGAGACCCAGTACTTC. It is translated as CATSKGQQETQYF.

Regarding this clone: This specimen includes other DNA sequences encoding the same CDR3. CDR3 amino acids: CSVSGRSTDTQYF. CDR3 in DNA: TGCAGCGTTTCTGGGCGCTCTACAGATACGCAGTATTTT. The V call is TRBV29-1, the J call TRBJ2-3; D is unresolved. Germline values: CDR1 SQVTM, CDR2 ANQGSEA. Trimming took off 5 bases at V and 3 bases at J, with 12 bases between the two ends. This CDR3 is built from 13 residues.

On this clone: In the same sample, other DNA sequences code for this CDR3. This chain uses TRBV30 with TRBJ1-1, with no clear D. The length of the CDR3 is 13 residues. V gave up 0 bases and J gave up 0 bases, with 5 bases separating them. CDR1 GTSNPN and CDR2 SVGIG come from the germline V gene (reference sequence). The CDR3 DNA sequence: TGTGCCTGGAGTGTCGGGGTGAACACTGAAGCTTTCTTT. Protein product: CAWSVGVNTEAFF.

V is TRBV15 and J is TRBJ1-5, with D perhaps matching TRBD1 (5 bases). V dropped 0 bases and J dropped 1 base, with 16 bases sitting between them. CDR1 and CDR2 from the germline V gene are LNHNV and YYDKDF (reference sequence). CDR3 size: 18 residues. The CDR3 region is CATSRDLINRDSNQPQHF. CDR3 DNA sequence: TGTGCCACCAGCAGAGACCTGATCAACCGGGACAGCAATCAGCCCCAGCATTTT.

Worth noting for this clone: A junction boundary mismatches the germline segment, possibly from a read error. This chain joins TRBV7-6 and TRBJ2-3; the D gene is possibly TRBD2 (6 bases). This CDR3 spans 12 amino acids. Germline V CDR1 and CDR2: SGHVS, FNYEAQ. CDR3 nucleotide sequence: TGTGCTAGCAGCTTAGCGGCGGATACGCAGTATTTT. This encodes CASSLAADTQYF. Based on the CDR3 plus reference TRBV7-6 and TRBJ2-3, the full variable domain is GAGVSQSPRYKVTKRGQDVALRCDPISGHVSLYWYRQALGQGPEFLTYFNYEAQQDKSGLPNDRFSAERPEGSISTLTIQRTEQRDSAMYRCASSLAADTQYFGPGTRLTVL.

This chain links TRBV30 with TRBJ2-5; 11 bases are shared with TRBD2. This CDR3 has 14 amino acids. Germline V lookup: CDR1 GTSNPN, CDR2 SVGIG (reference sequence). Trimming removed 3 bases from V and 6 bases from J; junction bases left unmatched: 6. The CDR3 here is CAWRLAGGLQTQYF. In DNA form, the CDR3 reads TGTGCCTGGAGATTAGCGGGGGGGCTCCAGACCCAGTACTTC.

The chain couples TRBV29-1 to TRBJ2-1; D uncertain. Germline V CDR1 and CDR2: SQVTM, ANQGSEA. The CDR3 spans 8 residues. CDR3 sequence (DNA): TGCCACCCTCGTGAGCAGTTCTTC. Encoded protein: CHPREQFF.

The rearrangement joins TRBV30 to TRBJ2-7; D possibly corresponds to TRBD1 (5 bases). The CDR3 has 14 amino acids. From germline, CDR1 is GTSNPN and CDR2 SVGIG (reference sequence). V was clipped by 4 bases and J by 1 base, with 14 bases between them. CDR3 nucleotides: TGTGCCTGGAATAGAAGGGGTGTATCCTACGAGCAGTACTTC. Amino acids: CAWNRRGVSYEQYF.

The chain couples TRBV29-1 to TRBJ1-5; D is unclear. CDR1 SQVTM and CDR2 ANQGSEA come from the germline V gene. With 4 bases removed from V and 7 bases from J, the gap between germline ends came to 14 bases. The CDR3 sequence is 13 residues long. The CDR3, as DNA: TGCAGCGTTGGAGGGCAGGCGGGGCAGCCCCAGCATTTT. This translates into CSVGGQAGQPQHF.

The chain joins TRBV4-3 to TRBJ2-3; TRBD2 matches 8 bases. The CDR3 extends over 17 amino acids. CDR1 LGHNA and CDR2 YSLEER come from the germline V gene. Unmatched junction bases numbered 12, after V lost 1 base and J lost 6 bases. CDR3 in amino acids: CASSQVSTGGAFDTQYF. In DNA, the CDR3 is TGCGCCAGCAGCCAAGTATCGACGGGGGGGGCATTTGATACGCAGTATTTT.

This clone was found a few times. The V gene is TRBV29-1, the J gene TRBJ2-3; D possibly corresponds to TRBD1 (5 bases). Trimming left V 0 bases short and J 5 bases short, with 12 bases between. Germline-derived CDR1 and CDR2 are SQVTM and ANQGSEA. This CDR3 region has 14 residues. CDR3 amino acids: CSVEDRQGGDTQYF. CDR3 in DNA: TGCAGCGTTGAAGATCGGCAGGGTGGAGATACGCAGTATTTT.

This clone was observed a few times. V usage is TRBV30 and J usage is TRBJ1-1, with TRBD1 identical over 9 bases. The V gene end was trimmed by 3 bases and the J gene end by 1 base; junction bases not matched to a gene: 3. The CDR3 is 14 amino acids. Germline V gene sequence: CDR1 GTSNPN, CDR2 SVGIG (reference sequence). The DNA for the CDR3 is TGTGCCTGGAGGTACAGGGGGCCGAACACTGAAGCTTTCTTT. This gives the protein CAWRYRGPNTEAFF. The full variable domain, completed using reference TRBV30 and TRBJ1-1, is SQTIHQWPATLVQPVGSPLSLECTVEGTSNPNLYWYRQAAGRGLQLLFYSVGIGQISSEVPQNLSASRPQDRQFILSSKKLLLSDSGFYLCAWRYRGPNTEAFFGQGTRLTVV.

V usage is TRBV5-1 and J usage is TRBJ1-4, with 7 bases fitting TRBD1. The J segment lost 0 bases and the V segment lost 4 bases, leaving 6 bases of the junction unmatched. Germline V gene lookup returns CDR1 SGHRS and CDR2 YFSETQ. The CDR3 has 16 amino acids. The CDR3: CASSQADRATNEKLFF. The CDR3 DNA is TGCGCCAGCAGCCAGGCCGACAGGGCAACTAATGAAAAACTGTTTTTT.

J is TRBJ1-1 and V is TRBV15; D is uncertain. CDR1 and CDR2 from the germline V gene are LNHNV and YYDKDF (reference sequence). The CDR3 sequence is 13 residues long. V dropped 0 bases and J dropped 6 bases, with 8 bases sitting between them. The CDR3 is CATSRDLEAEAFF. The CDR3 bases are TGTGCCACCAGCAGAGATCTGGAGGCTGAAGCTTTCTTT.

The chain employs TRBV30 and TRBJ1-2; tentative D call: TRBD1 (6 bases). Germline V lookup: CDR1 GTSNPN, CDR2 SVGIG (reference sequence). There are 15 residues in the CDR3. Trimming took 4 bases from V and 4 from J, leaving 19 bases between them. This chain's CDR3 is CAWTGTLFDIYGYTF. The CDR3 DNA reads TGTGCCTGGACCGGGACACTGTTTGACATCTATGGCTACACCTTC.